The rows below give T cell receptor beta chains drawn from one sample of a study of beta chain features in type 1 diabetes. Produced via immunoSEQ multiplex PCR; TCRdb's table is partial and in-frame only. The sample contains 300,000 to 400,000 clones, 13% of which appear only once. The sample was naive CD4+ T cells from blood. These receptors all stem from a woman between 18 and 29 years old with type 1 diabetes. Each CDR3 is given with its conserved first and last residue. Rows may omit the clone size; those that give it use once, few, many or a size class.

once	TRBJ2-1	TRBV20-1	CSPARFNEQFF
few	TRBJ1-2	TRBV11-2	CASSILQGADGYTF
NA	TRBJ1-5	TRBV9	CASSVRAGDQPQHF
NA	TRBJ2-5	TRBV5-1	CASSLGLAGMYQETQYF
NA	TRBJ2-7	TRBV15	CATSNDRGHYEQYF
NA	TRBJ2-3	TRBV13	CASSLTVGTDTQYF
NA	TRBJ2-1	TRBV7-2	CASRHRRTPTYNEQFF
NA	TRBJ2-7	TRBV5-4	CASSSRDRGRPQYF
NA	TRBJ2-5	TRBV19	CASSSPGLAGKETQYF
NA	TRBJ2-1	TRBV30	CAWSKPGTSGYNEQFF
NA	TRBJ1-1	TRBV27	CASSLWVGANTEAFF
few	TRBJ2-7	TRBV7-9	CASSSGQRAGEQYF
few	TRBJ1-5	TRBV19	CASRVQGGDQPQHF
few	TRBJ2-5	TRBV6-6	CASSWRAGVETQYF
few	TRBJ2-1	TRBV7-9	CASSFPGAGDEQFF
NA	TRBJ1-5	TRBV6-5	CASSYSRDRGNQPQHF
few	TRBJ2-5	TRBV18	CASSLYGGQNQETQYF
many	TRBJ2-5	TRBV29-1	CSVVTGSAEETQYF
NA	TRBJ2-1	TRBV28	CASSLIGLAGYNEQFF
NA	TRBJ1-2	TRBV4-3	CASSLTGTAMTGGYTF
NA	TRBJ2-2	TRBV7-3	CASSLHPWESGELFF
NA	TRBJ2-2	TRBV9	CASSAPRSGGELFF
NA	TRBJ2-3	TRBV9	CASSVGLAGGTDTQYF
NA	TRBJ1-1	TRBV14	CASSPRTGGTEAFF
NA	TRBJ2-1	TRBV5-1	CASSLARTSGSSDEQFF
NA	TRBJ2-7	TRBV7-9	CASSLMGGLNEQYF
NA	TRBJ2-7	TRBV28	CASSSGGRVYEQYF
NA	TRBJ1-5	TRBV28	CASSLAGVYSNQPQHF
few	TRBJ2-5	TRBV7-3	CASSLNIRDRSGTNQETQYF
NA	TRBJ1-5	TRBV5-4	CASSLGGAHQPQHF
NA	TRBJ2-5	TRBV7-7	CASSSGLAIQETQYF
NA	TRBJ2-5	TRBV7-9	CASSRGLAGGETQYF
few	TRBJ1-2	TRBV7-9	CASSLGMSRSSYGYTF
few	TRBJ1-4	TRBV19	CASSIDGTTQLFF
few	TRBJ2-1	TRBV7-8	CASSFRGTREQFF
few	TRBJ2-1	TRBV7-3	CASSLLGGIDSYNEQFF
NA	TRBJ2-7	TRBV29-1	CSVVLTGTGRYEQYF
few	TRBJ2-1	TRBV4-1	CASSRAGVEVKFF
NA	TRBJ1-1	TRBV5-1	CASSLVVGAREAFF
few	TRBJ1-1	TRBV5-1	CASSLAVRGRNTEAFF
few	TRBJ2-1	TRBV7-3	CASSSRLTAYNEQFF
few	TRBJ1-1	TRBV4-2	CASSQAVAGLAEAFF
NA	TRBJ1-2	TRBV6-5	CASTLTARDYGYTF
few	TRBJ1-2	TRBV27	CASSLVSSSGSIGYGYTF
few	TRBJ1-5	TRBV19	CASRQTGGNQPQHF
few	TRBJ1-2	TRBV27	CASSFRGNYGYTF
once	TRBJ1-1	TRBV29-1	CSVGRRLTNTEAFF
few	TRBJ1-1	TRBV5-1	CASSRETGAFGEEAFF
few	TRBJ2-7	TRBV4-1	CASRETGLSYEQYF
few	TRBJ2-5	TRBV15	CATSKRARETQYF
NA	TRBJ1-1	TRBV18	CASSPTGQNTEAFF
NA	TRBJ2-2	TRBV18	CASSHGLAGTGELFF